These 10 T cell receptor beta chains originate from one sample sequenced in a study of radiotherapy plus CTLA-4 blockade in lung cancer. Only in-frame clones appear in the TCRdb table, and some are missing; sequencing was by immunoSEQ multiplex PCR. Of about 98,000 clones listed, 82% are singletons. The material was peripheral blood, obtained from a patient treated with radiotherapy plus ipilimumab. These receptor sequences come from a human donor with non-small cell lung cancer who had a partial response to radiotherapy plus ipilimumab.

This clone has just a few counts. The gene calls are TRBV11-2 and TRBJ2-3; D unresolved. The CDR3 is made up of 13 amino acids. CDR1 and CDR2 from the germline V gene are SGHAT and FQNNGV. Trimming left V 0 bases short and J 6 bases short, with 7 bases between. The CDR3 reads CASSLDRLDTQYF. In DNA, the CDR3 is TGTGCCAGCAGCTTAGATCGTCTCGATACGCAGTATTTT.

The rearrangement uses TRBV7-3 and TRBJ2-2; 11 nucleotides match TRBD2. The CDR3 extends over 18 amino acids. The ends lost 5 bases at V and 5 bases at J; junction bases unmatched: 13. Germline V gene lookup returns CDR1 SGHTA and CDR2 FQGTGA. CDR3 DNA sequence: TGTGCCAGCAGCCCCTCCGGGACTAGCGGCCCTTGGACCGGGGAGCTGTTTTTT. Encoded protein: CASSPSGTSGPWTGELFF.

The rearrangement joins TRBV30 to TRBJ1-5; tentative D call: TRBD1 (6 bases). The V gene lost 5 bases and the J gene lost 2 bases, with 19 bases spanning the gap. CDR1 is GTSNPN and CDR2 is SVGIG in the germline V gene (reference sequence). This CDR3 region has 16 residues. For the CDR3, the DNA is TGTGCCTGGTCCCCACGGGGGGCGTTTGGCAATCAGCCCCAGCATTTT. As protein: CAWSPRGAFGNQPQHF.

The CDR3 region is CASSQGTRSNQPQHF. In DNA, the CDR3 is TGTGCCAGTAGTCAGGGGACCCGTAGCAATCAGCCCCAGCATTTT. The chain links TRBV19 to TRBJ1-5; weak D call: TRBD1 (6 bases). Germline values: CDR1 LNHDA, CDR2 SQIVND (reference sequence). The CDR3 sequence is 15 residues long. V was clipped by 5 bases and J by 0 bases, with 11 bases between them.

V and J are TRBV5-8 and TRBJ2-7; D possibly corresponds to TRBD2 (6 bases). The CDR3 runs 16 residues. Deletions cut 0 bases from V and 1 base from J, with 14 bases between. Germline values: CDR1 SGHTS, CDR2 YDEGEE. DNA of the CDR3: TGTGCCAGCAGCTTGGGGGACTCGAGGGGTTCCTACGAGCAGTACTTC. It translates to CASSLGDSRGSYEQYF.

The gene calls are TRBV27 and TRBJ2-2, with 7 bases that match TRBD1. CDR1 MNHEY and CDR2 SMNVEV come from the germline V gene (reference sequence). The V segment lost 3 bases and the J segment 4 bases; nucleotides outside the gene matches: 8. The CDR3 sequence is 16 residues long. In nucleotides, the CDR3 is TGTGCCAGCAGTTTCCCGGGACAGCGTAGCACCGGGGAGCTGTTTTTT. It encodes CASSFPGQRSTGELFF.

The J gene is TRBJ2-1, the V gene TRBV30; 10 positions match TRBD2. Looked up from germline, CDR1 is GTSNPN and CDR2 is SVGIG (reference sequence). The CDR3 contains 18 residues. V trimming: 5 bases; J trimming: 4 bases; junction bases outside the gene matches: 17. CDR3 in DNA: TGTGCCTGGCTAGGGGGGGCGACAACTAGCGGGAATTACAATGAGCAGTTCTTC. Its translation is CAWLGGATTSGNYNEQFF.

This rearrangement joins TRBV5-1 to TRBJ1-5, with D tentatively TRBD1 (5 bases). Trimming took 4 bases from V and 6 from J, leaving 14 bases between them. The germline gives CDR1 SGHRS, CDR2 YFSETQ. The CDR3 runs to 14 residues. The DNA of the CDR3 is TGCGCCAGCAGCACAATGGGGGGTGGTCAGCCCCAGCATTTT. It translates to CASSTMGGGQPQHF.

The J gene is TRBJ1-1, the V gene TRBV14; a possible D gene is TRBD1 (6 bases). The CDR3 loop spans 14 amino acids. Germline CDR1 and CDR2: SGHDN and FVKESK. V shed 4 bases and J shed 5 bases, with 14 bases lying between them. The CDR3 here is CASSRHTQGTEAFF. The CDR3 DNA reads TGTGCCAGCAGCCGCCATACCCAGGGGACTGAAGCTTTCTTT. Full variable domain (missing parts from reference TRBV14 and TRBJ1-1): EAGVTQFPSHSVIEKGQTVTLRCDPISGHDNLYWYRRVMGKEIKFLLHFVKESKQDESGMPNNRFLAERTGGTYSTLKVQPAELEDSGVYFCASSRHTQGTEAFFGQGTRLTVV.

This chain connects TRBV27 to TRBJ2-1; perhaps TRBD2 as D (5 bases). This CDR3 has 14 residues. Trimming left V 5 bases short and J 7 bases short, with 15 bases between. Germline-derived CDR1 and CDR2 are MNHEY and SMNVEV (reference sequence). The CDR3 nucleotides are TGTGCCAGCAGTCCCCCCCGGGGATCTAATGAGCAGTTCTTC. Its translation is CASSPPRGSNEQFF.